The source of this T cell receptor (beta chain) is a study of control samples from healthy donors and cancer patients. TCRdb's table, derived via immunoSEQ multiplex PCR, lists solely in-frame clones and lacks some. The table shows roughly 120,000 clones, with 85% to 95% occurring only once. Trimming shortened V by 7 bases and J by 2 bases, and 12 bases separated the two germline ends. This CDR3 contains 13 residues. Germline loops: CDR1 SNHLY, CDR2 FYNNEI. The J gene is TRBJ2-7, the V gene TRBV2, with D perhaps matching TRBD1 (5 bases). The clonotype comes from a man aged 25-40 years in good health. Material for sequencing was blood. The CDR3 DNA follows: TGTGCCAGCACAGGGATCATTCCCTACGAGCAGTACTTC. As protein: CASTGIIPYEQYF. Full variable domain (remainder filled in from reference TRBV2 and TRBJ2-7): EPEVTQTPSHQVTQMGQEVILRCVPISNHLYFYWYRQILGQKVEFLVSFYNNEISEKSEIFDDQFSVERPDGSNFTLKIRSTKLEDSAMYFCASTGIIPYEQYFGPGTRLTVT.